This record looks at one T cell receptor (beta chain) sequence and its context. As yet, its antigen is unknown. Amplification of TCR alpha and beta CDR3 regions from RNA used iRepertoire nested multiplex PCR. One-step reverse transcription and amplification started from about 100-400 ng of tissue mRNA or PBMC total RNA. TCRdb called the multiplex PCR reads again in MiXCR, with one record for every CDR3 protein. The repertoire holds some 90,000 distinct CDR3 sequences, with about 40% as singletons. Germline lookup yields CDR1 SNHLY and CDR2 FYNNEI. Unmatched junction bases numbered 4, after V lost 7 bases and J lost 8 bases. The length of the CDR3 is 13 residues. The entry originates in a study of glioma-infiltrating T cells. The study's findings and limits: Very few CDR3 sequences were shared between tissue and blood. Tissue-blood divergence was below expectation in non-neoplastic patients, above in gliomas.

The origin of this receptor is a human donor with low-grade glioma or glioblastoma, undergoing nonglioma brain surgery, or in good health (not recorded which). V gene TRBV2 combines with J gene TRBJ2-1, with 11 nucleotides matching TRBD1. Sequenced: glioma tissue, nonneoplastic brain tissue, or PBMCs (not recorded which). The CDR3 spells CASMGQGVHEQFF. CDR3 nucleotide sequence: TGTGCCAGCATGGGACAGGGGGTCCATGAGCAGTTCTTC. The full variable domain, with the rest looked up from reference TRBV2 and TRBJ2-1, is EPEVTQTPSHQVTQMGQEVILRCVPISNHLYFYWYRQILGQKVEFLVSFYNNEISEKSEIFDDQFSVERPDGSNFTLKIRSTKLEDSAMYFCASMGQGVHEQFFGPGTRLTVL.